The 21 T cell receptor beta chains in this list originate from one sample, sequenced in a study of response to subunit inactivated influenza vaccine. Each CDR3 protein gets one entry after TCRdb re-called the RT-PCR reads with MiXCR. The sample consists of about 620,000 distinct CDR3 sequences, approximately 12% of them appearing once. The sample in question was PBMCs from blood, obtained on the day of vaccination. These receptors all stem from a man aged 45-65 years who received an inactivated influenza vaccine.

This clonotype was detected many times. The chain uses TRBV28 and TRBJ2-7; D is unresolved. The CDR3 covers 11 residues. The V gene lost 2 bases and the J gene lost 5 bases, with 4 bases spanning the gap. Germline-derived CDR1 and CDR2 are MDHEN and SYDVKM. The CDR3, as DNA: TGTGCCAGCAGTTTAAGGGACGAGCAGTACTTC. Protein: CASSLRDEQYF.

The rearrangement uses TRBV9 and TRBJ2-2; 10 bases map to TRBD1. The CDR3 covers 15 residues. Trimming at V came to 0 bases and at J to 6 bases, leaving 2 bases not matched to a gene. Germline V gives CDR1 SGDLS, CDR2 YYNGEE. CDR3 residues: CASSVEGTGAGELFF. In DNA form, the CDR3 reads TGTGCCAGCAGCGTAGAAGGGACAGGGGCCGGGGAGCTGTTTTTT.

The chain is built from TRBV2 and TRBJ2-1; D is unclear. Trimming took off 4 bases at V and 12 bases at J, with 10 bases between the two ends. CDR1 and CDR2 from the germline V gene are SNHLY and FYNNEI. This CDR3 has 11 residues. CDR3 loop: CASSVDERQFF. The DNA of the CDR3 is TGTGCCAGCAGTGTGGACGAGAGGCAGTTCTTC.

The chain combines TRBV11-1 with TRBJ2-7; the match to TRBD2 covers 9 bases. Losses at the gene ends were 1 base for V and 2 bases for J; bases not matched to a gene: 12. The length of the CDR3 is 18 residues. Germline CDR1 SGHAT, CDR2 FQDESV (reference sequence). The CDR3 here is CASSLGEFSGSIAYEQYF. CDR3 nucleotide sequence: TGTGCCAGCAGCTTAGGAGAATTTAGCGGGAGTATAGCCTACGAGCAGTACTTC.

This chain's CDR3 is CASGDTEAFF. In DNA form, the CDR3 reads TGTGCCAGCGGGGACACTGAAGCTTTCTTT. The chain combines TRBV12-3 or TRBV12-4 with TRBJ1-1; D unclear. The germline V and J ends were trimmed by 8 bases and 3 bases, with 4 bases remaining between them. The CDR3 is 10 residues long.

In this sample, this clonotype turned up many times. V usage is TRBV2 and J usage is TRBJ1-3; D gene unclear. V lost 5 bases and J lost 0, with 14 bases in between. The CDR3 sequence is 16 residues long. Germline values: CDR1 SNHLY, CDR2 FYNNEI. Written as DNA, the CDR3 is TGTGCCAGCAGTCTAGGGATCCTGCTCTCTGGAAACACCATATATTTT. This sequence encodes CASSLGILLSGNTIYF.

V gene TRBV12-3 or TRBV12-4 combines with J gene TRBJ2-4; possibly TRBD1 for D (6 bases). The CDR3 totals 13 residues. V lost 5 bases, J lost 6 bases, and 11 bases lay in between. CDR3 amino acids: CASSRDILNIQYF. The CDR3 coding sequence is TGTGCCAGCAGTAGGGACATCCTAAACATTCAGTACTTC.

The genes are TRBV25-1 and TRBJ2-7; D call uncertain. Per germline, CDR1 MGHDK and CDR2 SYGVNS. This CDR3 is built from 11 residues. V was trimmed by 4 bases and J by 5 bases, leaving 6 bases between them. The CDR3 protein is CASSVTDEQYF. CDR3 sequence (DNA): TGTGCCAGCAGTGTCACAGACGAGCAGTACTTC.

This clonotype has more than one count but fewer than ten. V gene TRBV2 combines with J gene TRBJ2-7; D remains ambiguous. Germline V lookup: CDR1 SNHLY, CDR2 FYNNEI. V lost 5 bases and J lost 1, with 12 bases in between. This CDR3 is 14 amino acids long. CDR3 loop: CASSKIGLSYEQYF. In DNA, the CDR3 is TGTGCCAGCAGTAAGATTGGGCTTTCCTACGAGCAGTACTTC.

The chain joins TRBV7-2 to TRBJ2-1; 10 bases fit TRBD2. Looked up from germline, CDR1 is SGHTA and CDR2 is FQGNSA. With V trimmed by 5 bases and J by 10 bases, 11 bases remained unmatched. This CDR3 is 15 amino acids long. The chain's CDR3 is CASSPALAGTGEQFF. The CDR3 nucleotides read TGTGCCAGCAGCCCCGCACTAGCGGGGACCGGGGAGCAGTTCTTC. The variable domain in full, with the rest retrieved from reference TRBV7-2 and TRBJ2-1, is GAGVSQSPSNKVTEKGKDVELRCDPISGHTALYWYRQSLGQGLEFLIYFQGNSAPDKSGLPSDRFSAERTGGSVSTLTIQRTQQEDSAVYLCASSPALAGTGEQFFGPGTRLTVL.

The gene calls are TRBV7-8 and TRBJ2-1; 7 positions match TRBD2. This CDR3 contains 12 residues. Germline V gives CDR1 SGHVS, CDR2 FQNEAQ. V was pared by 5 bases and J by 14 bases, with 9 bases of the junction left unmatched. CDR3 region: CASSPPRGEEFF. In DNA, the CDR3 is TGTGCCAGCAGCCCCCCCCGGGGGGAGGAGTTCTTC.

CDR3 residues: CASSHTGTGTELFF. CDR3 DNA sequence: TGCGCCAGCAGCCACACCGGGACAGGGACGGAGCTGTTTTTT. The gene calls are TRBV4-1 and TRBJ2-2; 9 bases are shared with TRBD1. This CDR3 contains 14 residues. Germline loops: CDR1 MGHRA, CDR2 YSYEKL. The junction had 6 bases not matched to a gene; V was cut back by 3 bases and J by 10 bases.

This clonotype was detected a few times. The gene calls are TRBV12-3 or TRBV12-4 and TRBJ2-5, with D perhaps TRBD2 (5 bases). The CDR3 consists of 14 residues. Trimming took 2 bases from V and 5 from J, leaving 12 bases between them. Here the CDR3 reads CASSLRRIVETQYF. DNA of the CDR3: TGTGCCAGCAGTTTAAGGAGGATAGTGGAGACCCAGTACTTC.

This clonotype was recorded at least ten times. CDR3 DNA sequence: TGTGCCAGCAGCTTAGACAGCGGTCCCTACGAGCAGTACTTC. Its translation is CASSLDSGPYEQYF. This chain joins TRBV11-2 and TRBJ2-7, with TRBD2 as a possible D gene (5 bases). The V and J ends lost 0 bases and 2 bases respectively, with 8 bases between them. Germline V gene sequence: CDR1 SGHAT, CDR2 FQNNGV. The CDR3 is made up of 14 amino acids.

The table lists this clonotype with a few counts. The chain has TRBV20-1 and TRBJ2-3; tentative D call: TRBD2 (5 bases). CDR1 is DFQATT and CDR2 is SNEGSKA in the germline V gene (reference sequence). The CDR3 sequence is 14 residues long. V shed 1 base and J shed 6 bases, with 14 bases lying between them. In DNA, the CDR3 is TGCAGTGCTAGAGGGACTCACAACCGGGATACGCAGTATTTT. This encodes CSARGTHNRDTQYF.

This clonotype was counted a few times. This chain uses TRBV14 with TRBJ1-2; perhaps TRBD1 as D (5 bases). CDR3 length: 18 residues. Trimming took off 0 bases at V and 8 bases at J, with 25 bases between the two ends. In germline, CDR1 is SGHDN, CDR2 FVKESK. The chain's CDR3 is CASSQESGTGKFWGGYTF. CDR3 nucleotide sequence: TGTGCCAGCAGCCAAGAATCCGGGACTGGGAAATTTTGGGGCGGCTACACCTTC.

The rearrangement links TRBV7-2 to TRBJ2-4, with D unclear. Deletions cut 1 base from V and 16 bases from J, with 14 bases between. CDR3 length: 12 amino acids. Germline V gives CDR1 SGHTA, CDR2 FQGNSA. CDR3 residues: CASSLELGIIYF. In DNA form, the CDR3 reads TGTGCCAGCAGCTTAGAACTGGGGATAATATACTTC.

About this clonotype: One end of the junction varies from germline; a read error may be responsible. The chain has TRBV6-1 and TRBJ1-2, with a possible D match to TRBD1 (5 bases). The CDR3 is made up of 13 amino acids. The germline V gene has CDR1 MNHNS and CDR2 SASEGT. CDR3 sequence: CASSLGRVHGFTF. The CDR3 DNA sequence: TGTGCCAGCAGCCTGGGACGGGTACATGGCTTCACCTTC.

The chain carries TRBV7-8 and TRBJ1-1; a possible D gene is TRBD1 (5 bases). CDR1 and CDR2 from the germline V gene are SGHVS and FQNEAQ. This CDR3 has 15 residues. The CDR3 nucleotides are TGTGCATCGTCGGGGGTTCCCAAAAAGAACACTGAAGCTTTCTTT. It yields the protein CASSGVPKKNTEAFF.

This clonotype has just a few counts. This chain connects TRBV12-3 or TRBV12-4 to TRBJ1-1, with 7 bases that match TRBD1. V shed 5 bases, J shed 5 bases, and the junction held 5 bases outside the gene matches. The CDR3 is made up of 13 amino acids. The CDR3: CASSDRAETEAFF. The CDR3 nucleotides read TGTGCCAGCAGTGACAGGGCCGAGACTGAAGCTTTCTTT.

V is TRBV7-9 and J is TRBJ2-5, with 7 bases identical to TRBD1. V shed 5 bases, J shed 4 bases, and the junction held 7 bases outside the gene matches. This CDR3 is 14 amino acids long. The germline V gene encodes CDR1 SEHNR and CDR2 FQNEAQ (reference sequence). CDR3 sequence reads: CASSLLTGTETQYF. DNA for the CDR3: TGTGCCAGCAGCCTGCTGACAGGGACAGAGACCCAGTACTTC.